Following are 10 T cell receptor beta chains from one sample sequenced in a study of CD8+ T cells in alopecia areata. It was cDNA, reverse transcribed from extracted RNA, that served as the sequencing template. Some clones are missing from TCRdb's copy, which holds only in-frame ones; the method was immunoSEQ multiplex PCR. The repertoire consists of around 100,000 clones, none detected only once. The sequencing sample was made of lesional skin. Every receptor here comes from a C3H/HeJ mouse with alopecia areata. MHC haplotype of the mouse line: H2-k.

To note about this clone: Mouse names are used for the genes. The DNA read from the CDR3 is TGTGCCAGCAGTCCGGGACTATCCCAAGAC. It yields the protein CASSPGLSQD. The CDR3 in its entirety is CASSPGLSQDTQYF. The V and J genes are TRBV13-3 and TRBJ2-5; tentatively, D is TRBD2 (6 bases). The read ends 4 residues shy of where the CDR3 ends; the end is completed using the germline J gene. Germline V gene lookup returns CDR1 NNHDY and CDR2 SYVADS. V was pared by 4 bases and J by 2 bases, with 11 bases between. The CDR3 is 14 amino acids.

Comment on this clone: Genes and germline come from the mouse. The read ends 4 residues early relative to the CDR3; the germline J gene fills the gap. The chain is built from TRBV13-3 and TRBJ1-1; 8 nucleotides agree with TRBD1. The CDR3 is made up of 14 amino acids. Germline CDR1 and CDR2: NNHDY and SYVADS. V was clipped by 4 bases and J by 4 bases; unmatched bases: 6. The chain's CDR3 is CASSRRGQGTEVFF. The sequenced CDR3 bases are TGTGCCAGCAGTCGCAGGGGGCAGGGCACA.

A note on this clone: Gene names are mouse gene names. The read terminates 4 residues before the CDR3 end, so the remaining end is supplied by the germline J gene. The genes are TRBV1 and TRBJ2-1; TRBD2 is a possible D gene (7 bases). Germline V lookup: CDR1 NSQYPW, CDR2 LRSPGD (reference sequence). Between the trimmed V and J ends, which lost 8 bases and 4 bases, there was a span of 15 bases. This CDR3 region has 14 residues. The CDR3 reads CTCLLGGVYAEQFF. CDR3 DNA (partial): TGCACCTGCCTATTGGGGGGCGTGTATGCT.

This clone was seen only a few times. Germline and genes here are mouse. The read stops 4 residues short of the end of the CDR3; the missing end is completed from the germline J gene. The rearrangement joins TRBV19 to TRBJ2-7, with a possible D match to TRBD1 (5 bases). The CDR3 has 14 residues. Germline values: CDR1 FNHDT, CDR2 SITEND (reference sequence). CDR3 amino acids: CASSIPQGRYEQYF. CDR3 bases read: TGTGCCAGCAGTATCCCCCAGGGTCGTTAT.

In the case of this clone: Mouse gene names apply. The CDR3 extends 4 residues past the end of the read, so its final part is completed from the germline J gene. The genes are TRBV19 and TRBJ2-3; 8 nucleotides match TRBD2. Unmatched junction bases numbered 5, after V lost 2 bases and J lost 0 bases. The germline gives CDR1 FNHDT, CDR2 SITEND (reference sequence). CDR3 length equals 16 residues. Incomplete CDR3 DNA: TGTGCCAGCAGTATCTCTGGGGGGAATAGTGCAGAA. Its translation: CASSISGGNSAE. The CDR3 as a whole reads CASSISGGNSAETLYF.

A note on this clone: The protein here is the DNA translation, as the TCRdb protein differs from it at residue 11. Each gene name is a mouse one. The CDR3 sequence is CASSTGTGDSPLYF. CDR3 bases read: TGTGCCAGCAGCACCGGGACAGGGGATTCGCCC. The chain has TRBV19 and TRBJ1-6, with TRBD1 matching over 10 bases. The read comes to an end 3 residues before the CDR3 does, leaving the germline J gene to fill in the end. TRBJ1-6 is flagged as an ORF with uncertain function. Germline CDR1 is FNHDT and CDR2 is SITEND (reference sequence). CDR3 length: 14 amino acids. J lost 8 bases, V lost 5 bases, and 4 bases had no gene match.

Of note for this clone: Each gene name is a mouse one. The read comes to an end 4 residues before the CDR3 does, leaving the germline J gene to fill in the end. The J gene is TRBJ2-4, the V gene TRBV13-1; D unresolved. Trimming shortened V by 0 bases and J by 0 bases, and 8 bases separated the two germline ends. The V gene's germline CDR1 is NSHNY and CDR2 SYGAGN. The CDR3 runs 15 residues. CDR3 DNA (partial): TGTGCCAGCAGTGATGCCACCTGGAGTCAAAAC. It yields the protein CASSDATWSQN. The complete CDR3 sequence is CASSDATWSQNTLYF.

On this clone itself: Genes and germline come from the mouse. The CDR3 is cut off 4 residues early in the read; its end comes from the germline J gene. The chain has TRBV1 and TRBJ2-7; 8 bases match TRBD2. This CDR3 spans 16 amino acids. CDR1 and CDR2 from the germline V gene are NSQYPW and LRSPGD (reference sequence). J was trimmed by 0 bases and V by 3 bases; bases with no gene match: 7. The CDR3 region is CTCSAQLGESSYEQYF. The sequenced CDR3 bases are TGCACCTGCAGTGCCCAACTGGGGGAGAGCTCCTAT.

This clone was recorded at least ten times. Translating the DNA gives a protein that differs from the TCRdb entry at residue 13; the protein shown here is that DNA translation. The gene names given are mouse names. The CDR3 end falls 3 residues outside the read, so it is completed with the germline J gene. The rearrangement uses TRBV13-3 and TRBJ1-6, with 7 bases lining up with TRBD1. TRBJ1-6 is an open reading frame whose function is uncertain. V gave up 2 bases and J gave up 3 bases; unmatched junction bases: 5. There are 16 residues in the CDR3. Germline loops: CDR1 NNHDY, CDR2 SYVADS. The part of the CDR3 DNA that was read is TGTGCCAGCAGTGAGGGGACAGACTACTATAATTCGCCC. Translating gives CASSEGTDYYNSP. The entire CDR3 is CASSEGTDYYNSPLYF.

This clone showed up many times. Gene names refer to mouse genes. Sequencing ends 4 residues short of the CDR3 end; the germline J gene provides the rest. The V and J genes are TRBV19 and TRBJ2-2; 9 nucleotides agree with TRBD2. Germline V gene lookup returns CDR1 FNHDT and CDR2 SITEND (reference sequence). J lost 2 bases, V lost 4 bases, and 0 bases had no gene match. This CDR3 contains 14 residues. Partial CDR3 DNA: TGTGCCAGCAGTGACTGGGGGAACACCGGG. Its protein product is CASSDWGNTG. The whole CDR3 region reads CASSDWGNTGQLYF.